This T cell receptor beta chain was observed in a study of CD8+CD57+ T cells in acquired aplastic anemia. Before being chosen for sequencing, patients had shown CD8+CD57+ cell expansion by flow cytometry. As for this clonotype: One base away lies a much larger clone, so this may be a sequencing read error.

The CDR3 is made up of 13 amino acids. Germline CDR1 and CDR2: SGDLS and YYNGEE. Both TCR beta VDJ combination and CDR3 sequence profiling were carried out. Genomic DNA was the template for this profiling. TCRdb independently ran MiXCR on the reads; one entry per CDR3 protein. The sample contains 260,000 or so distinct CDR3 sequences, around 46% of which appear only once. The sequence derives from a human donor with aplastic anemia. Sequencing used sorted CD4+, CD8+, or CD8+CD57+ T cells (not recorded which) from PBMCs. V and J are TRBV9 and TRBJ1-1, with TRBD1 matching 8 bases. CDR3 DNA: TGTGCCAGCAGCGCAGGGGGCAACACTGAAGCTCTCTTT. It codes for CASSAGGNTEALF.